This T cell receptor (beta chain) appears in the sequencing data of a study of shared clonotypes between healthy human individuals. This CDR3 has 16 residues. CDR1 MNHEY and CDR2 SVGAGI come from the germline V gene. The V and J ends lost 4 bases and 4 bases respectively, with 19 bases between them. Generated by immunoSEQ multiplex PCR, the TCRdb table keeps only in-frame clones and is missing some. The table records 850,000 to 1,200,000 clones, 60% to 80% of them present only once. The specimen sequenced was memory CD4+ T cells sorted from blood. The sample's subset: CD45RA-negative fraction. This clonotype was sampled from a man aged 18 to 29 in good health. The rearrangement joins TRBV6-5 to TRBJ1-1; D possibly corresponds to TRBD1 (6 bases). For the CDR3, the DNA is TGTGCCAGCAGTTCCCCACGACCCGGGGGGGCCACTGAAGCTTTCTTT. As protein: CASSSPRPGGATEAFF.